Below are 11 T cell receptor beta chains sequenced from a single sample in a study of control samples from healthy donors and cancer patients. This table comes from immunoSEQ multiplex PCR, and its TCRdb copy is limited to in-frame clones, with some not included. The table lists around 120,000 clones, approximately 90% of them singletons. Sample: blood. These receptors were collected from a woman aged 18-35 years in good health.

The chain combines TRBV6-2 or TRBV6-3 with TRBJ2-3; possible D gene TRBD2, 5 bases. The CDR3 is 15 residues long. Trimming shortened V by 2 bases and J by 0 bases, and 9 bases separated the two germline ends. The V gene's germline CDR1 is MNHEY and CDR2 SVGEGT. In DNA, the CDR3 is TGTGCCAGCAGTTACGCGGGCTATAGCACAGATACGCAGTATTTT. Its protein is CASSYAGYSTDTQYF.

In DNA, the CDR3 is TGTGCCAGCAGCTTAGAGGCGGAGCCCAATCAGCCCCAGCATTTT. This sequence encodes CASSLEAEPNQPQHF. The rearrangement joins TRBV7-9 to TRBJ1-5; D gene unclear. Per the germline V gene, CDR1 is SEHNR and CDR2 is FQNEAQ (reference sequence). The CDR3 has 15 residues. The V and J ends lost 1 base and 3 bases respectively, with 10 bases between them.

The chain carries TRBV6-5 and TRBJ2-1; a possible D gene is TRBD1 (5 bases). The CDR3 has 16 residues. Germline V CDR1 and CDR2: MNHEY, SVGAGI. Trimming shortened V by 0 bases and J by 4 bases, and 13 bases separated the two germline ends. The CDR3 reads CASSYSSEGAYNEQFF. The CDR3 nucleotides read TGTGCCAGCAGTTACTCGTCAGAAGGGGCGTACAATGAGCAGTTCTTC.

This sequence joins TRBV5-1 and TRBJ2-5; weak D call: TRBD2 (6 bases). The germline V and J ends were trimmed by 4 bases and 5 bases, with 24 bases remaining between them. CDR3 length equals 17 residues. Germline CDR1 is SGHRS and CDR2 is YFSETQ. The CDR3 region is CASSHPLGGLKSETQYF. The CDR3 DNA reads as TGCGCCAGCAGCCACCCACTCGGGGGTCTAAAATCGGAGACCCAGTACTTC.

The chain joins TRBV30 to TRBJ1-2; TRBD1 matches 8 bases. The CDR3 totals 13 residues. The ends lost 1 base at V and 2 bases at J; junction bases unmatched: 0. Looked up from germline, CDR1 is GTSNPN and CDR2 is SVGIG (reference sequence). The CDR3 protein is CAWSAGGNYGYTF. CDR3 DNA sequence: TGTGCCTGGAGTGCAGGGGGCAACTATGGCTACACCTTC.

The rearrangement joins TRBV27 to TRBJ2-6, with D possibly being TRBD1 (6 bases). Germline V gene sequence: CDR1 MNHEY, CDR2 SMNVEV (reference sequence). The CDR3 contains 18 residues. V was pared by 3 bases and J by 0 bases, with 15 bases between. CDR3: CASSFLGGSHSGANVLTF. The CDR3 coding sequence is TGTGCCAGCAGTTTTTTAGGGGGATCCCACTCTGGGGCCAACGTCCTGACTTTC.

V is TRBV6-2 or TRBV6-3 and J is TRBJ2-5, with D perhaps TRBD2 (6 bases). Between the trimmed V and J ends, which lost 5 bases and 5 bases, there was a span of 21 bases. The CDR3 runs 16 residues. Germline CDR1 MNHEY, CDR2 SVGEGT. This CDR3 is CASSTSPPPIEETQYF. As DNA, the CDR3 is TGTGCCAGCAGTACTAGCCCCCCACCGATAGAGGAGACCCAGTACTTC.

The V call is TRBV29-1, the J call TRBJ2-7; TRBD1 might be the D (7 bases). Trimming stripped 1 base from V and 3 bases from J, with 16 bases between. In germline, CDR1 is SQVTM, CDR2 ANQGSEA. The CDR3 has 15 residues. The CDR3 spells CSVEAQGGRNYEQYF. CDR3 coding DNA: TGCAGCGTTGAAGCTCAGGGGGGTCGTAACTACGAGCAGTACTTC.

The chain carries TRBV19 and TRBJ2-1; possibly TRBD1 for D (5 bases). Germline V CDR1 and CDR2: LNHDA, SQIVND (reference sequence). With 1 base removed from V and 4 bases from J, the gap between germline ends came to 11 bases. The CDR3 covers 15 residues. The CDR3 loop reads CASSIGQNQYNEQFF. As DNA, the CDR3 is TGTGCCAGTAGTATAGGACAGAATCAGTACAATGAGCAGTTCTTC.

The chain has TRBV28 and TRBJ1-2; D is possibly TRBD1 (5 bases). Germline loops: CDR1 MDHEN, CDR2 SYDVKM. The ends were cut back, 5 bases at V and 4 bases at J, with 14 bases in the middle. The CDR3 runs 14 residues. The CDR3 nucleotides are TGTGCCAGCAGTCTTAAGGGGCTCGGCTATGGCTACACCTTC. Protein sequence: CASSLKGLGYGYTF.

This chain uses TRBV20-1 with TRBJ1-1, with D hard to call. V shed 3 bases and J shed 0 bases, with 8 bases lying between them. CDR3 size: 13 residues. Per germline, CDR1 DFQATT and CDR2 SNEGSKA (reference sequence). CDR3 in amino acids: CSASAILNTEAFF. CDR3 coding DNA: TGCAGTGCTAGTGCCATTTTGAACACTGAAGCTTTCTTT.